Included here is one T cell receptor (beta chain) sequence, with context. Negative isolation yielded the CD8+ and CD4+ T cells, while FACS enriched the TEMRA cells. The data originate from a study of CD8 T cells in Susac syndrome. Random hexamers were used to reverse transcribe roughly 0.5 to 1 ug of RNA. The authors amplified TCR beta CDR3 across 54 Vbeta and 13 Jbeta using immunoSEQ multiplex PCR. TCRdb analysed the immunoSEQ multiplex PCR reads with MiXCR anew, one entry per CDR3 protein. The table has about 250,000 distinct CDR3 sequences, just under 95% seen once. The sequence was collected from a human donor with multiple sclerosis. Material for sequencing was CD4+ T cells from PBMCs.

The CDR3 DNA follows: TGTGCCAGCAGCCTTCGGGGGAATAAGGGCTACACCTTC. Translated, it gives CASSLRGNKGYTF. V and J are TRBV5-4 and TRBJ1-2, with D perhaps matching TRBD1 (5 bases). V was trimmed by 4 bases and J by 8 bases, leaving 15 bases between them. The CDR3 runs 13 residues. Germline V gene sequence: CDR1 SGHNT, CDR2 YYREEE (reference sequence).